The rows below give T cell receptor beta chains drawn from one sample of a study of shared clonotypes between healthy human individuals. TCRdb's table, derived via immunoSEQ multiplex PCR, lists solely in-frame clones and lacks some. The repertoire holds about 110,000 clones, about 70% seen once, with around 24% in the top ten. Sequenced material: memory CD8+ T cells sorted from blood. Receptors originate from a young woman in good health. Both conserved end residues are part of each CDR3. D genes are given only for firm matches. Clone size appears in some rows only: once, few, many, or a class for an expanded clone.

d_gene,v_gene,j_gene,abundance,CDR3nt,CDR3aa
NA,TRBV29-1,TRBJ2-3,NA,TGCAGCGTTGTACAGACAACCTCAGATACGCAGTATTTT,CSVVQTTSDTQYF
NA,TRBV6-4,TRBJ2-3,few,TGTGCCAGCCAGCGTTCGGCAGGCGGCACAGATACGCAGTATTTT,CASQRSAGGTDTQYF
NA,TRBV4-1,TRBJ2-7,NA,TGCGCCAGCAGCCAAGGACTAGGCTACGAGCAGTACTTC,CASSQGLGYEQYF
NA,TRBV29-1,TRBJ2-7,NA,TGCAGCGTCGGATGGGGACGGGGGCTCTCCGAGCAGTACTTC,CSVGWGRGLSEQYF
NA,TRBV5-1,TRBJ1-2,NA,TGCGCCAGCAGCTTGGATTCATGGAGCTACACCTTC,CASSLDSWSYTF
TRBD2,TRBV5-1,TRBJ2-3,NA,TGCGCCAGCAGAACTAGCGGGATGGGAGATACGCAGTATTTT,CASRTSGMGDTQYF
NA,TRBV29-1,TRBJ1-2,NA,TGCAGCGTGCCGTCTCCGGGGGGCTACACCTTC,CSVPSPGGYTF
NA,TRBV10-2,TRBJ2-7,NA,TGCGCCAGCAGTGTGGACAGAACTAGCTTATACGAGCAGTACTTC,CASSVDRTSLYEQYF
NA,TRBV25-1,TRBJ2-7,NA,TGTGCCAGCAGTGACCAAGGGGACCACGAGCAGTACTTC,CASSDQGDHEQYF
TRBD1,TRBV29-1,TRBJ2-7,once,TGCAGCGCCTCAAGGGGACAGGGCGGGGTCGAGCAGTACTTC,CSASRGQGGVEQYF